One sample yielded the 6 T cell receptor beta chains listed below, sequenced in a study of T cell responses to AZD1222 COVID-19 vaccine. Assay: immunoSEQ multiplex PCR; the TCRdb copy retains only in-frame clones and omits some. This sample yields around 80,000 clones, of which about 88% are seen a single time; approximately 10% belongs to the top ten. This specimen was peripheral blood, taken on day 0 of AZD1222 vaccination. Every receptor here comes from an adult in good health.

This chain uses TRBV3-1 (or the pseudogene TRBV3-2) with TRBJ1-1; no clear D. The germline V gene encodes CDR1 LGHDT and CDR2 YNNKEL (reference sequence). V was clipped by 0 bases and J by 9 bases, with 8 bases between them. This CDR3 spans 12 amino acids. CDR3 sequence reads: CASSQDPKKAFF. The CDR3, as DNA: TGTGCCAGCAGCCAAGATCCCAAAAAAGCTTTCTTT.

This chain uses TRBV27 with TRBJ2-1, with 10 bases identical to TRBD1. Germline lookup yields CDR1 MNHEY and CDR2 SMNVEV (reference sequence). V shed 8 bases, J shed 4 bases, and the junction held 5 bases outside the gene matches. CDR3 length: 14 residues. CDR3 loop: CASHSGQGYNEQFF. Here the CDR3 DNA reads TGTGCCAGCCACTCGGGACAGGGGTACAATGAGCAGTTCTTC.

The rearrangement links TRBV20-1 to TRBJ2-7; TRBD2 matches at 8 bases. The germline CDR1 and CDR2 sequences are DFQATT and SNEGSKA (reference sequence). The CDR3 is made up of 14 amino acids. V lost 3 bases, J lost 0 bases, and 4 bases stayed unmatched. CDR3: CSASFSGNSYEQYF. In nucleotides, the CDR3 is TGCAGTGCTAGTTTTAGCGGGAACTCCTACGAGCAGTACTTC.

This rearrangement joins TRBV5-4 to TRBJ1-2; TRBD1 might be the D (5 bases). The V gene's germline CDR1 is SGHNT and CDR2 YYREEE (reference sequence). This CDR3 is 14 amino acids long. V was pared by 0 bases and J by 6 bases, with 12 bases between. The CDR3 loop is CASSLGGGSHGYTF. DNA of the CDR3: TGTGCCAGCAGCTTGGGCGGGGGGTCCCATGGCTACACCTTC. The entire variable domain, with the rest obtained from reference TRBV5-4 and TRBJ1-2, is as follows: ETGVTQSPTHLIKTRGQQVTLRCSSQSGHNTVSWYQQALGQGPQFIFQYYREEENGRGNFPPRFSGLQFPNYSSELNVNALELDDSALYLCASSLGGGSHGYTFGSGTRLTVV.

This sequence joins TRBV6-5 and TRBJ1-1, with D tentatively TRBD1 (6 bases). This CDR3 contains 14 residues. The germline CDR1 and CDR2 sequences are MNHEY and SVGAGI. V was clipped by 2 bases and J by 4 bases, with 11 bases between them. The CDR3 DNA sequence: TGTGCCAGCAGTTACGACGGCAGGGGCACTGAAGCTTTCTTT. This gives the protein CASSYDGRGTEAFF.

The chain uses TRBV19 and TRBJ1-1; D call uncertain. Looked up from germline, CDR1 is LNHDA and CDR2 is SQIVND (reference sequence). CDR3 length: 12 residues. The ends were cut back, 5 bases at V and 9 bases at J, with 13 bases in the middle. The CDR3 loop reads CASSETVSKAFF. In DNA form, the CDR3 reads TGTGCCAGTAGTGAGACTGTTTCGAAAGCTTTCTTT.